The TCR beta chain under discussion was sequenced for a study of cytomegalovirus exposure and HLA in healthy donors. Turning to this clone: The antigen is unknown.

Study results and limitations: In presence/absence analyses, roughly uniform sequencing depth across donors was assumed. Among TCR sequences, most were rare, though some public TCRs appeared in many donors.

The PCR ran on 60 Vbeta and 13 Jbeta primers. Profiled with immunoSEQ multiplex PCR; TCRdb holds only in-frame clones, not every one. Seen here are 210,000 or so clones, over 75% observed once, and the top ten hold 1% to 1.5%. This CDR3 comprises 14 residues. Germline V lookup: CDR1 MNHEY, CDR2 SVGAGI. Trimming removed 6 bases at V and 0 bases at J, with 9 bases between. The genes are TRBV6-5 and TRBJ1-5; maybe TRBD1 (6 bases). The TCR was taken from a human donor in good health. Specimen: PBMCs. This CDR3 is CASSRGGSNQPQHF. CDR3 bases: TGTGCCAGCAGCAGGGGTGGTAGCAATCAGCCCCAGCATTTT.